One sample yielded the 17 T cell receptor beta chains listed below, sequenced in a study of cytomegalovirus exposure and HLA in healthy donors (dated by TCRdb to the late 2010s). Library preparation used the immunoSEQ multiplex PCR assay. For the multiplex PCR, a mixture combining 60 forward primers for TCR Vbeta segments and 13 reverse primers for TCR Jbeta segments was used. TCRdb obtained this table from immuneACCESS and retained in-frame rearrangements with V and J assigned. These tables miss some clones; where compared with another copy, unresolved V genes account for less than half of the shortfall, and the remainder is unexplained. This sample gives some 180,000 clones in total; just under 80% of them show up just once. The ten top clones hold approximately 2% of the sample. Sequencing input: PBMCs. Receptor source: a woman aged 25 to 39 in good health and CMV-seronegative.

The rearrangement links TRBV12-5 to TRBJ2-7, with TRBD1 matching 9 bases. V was clipped by 2 bases and J by 2 bases; unmatched bases: 4. Germline-derived CDR1 and CDR2 are LGHNT and FRNRAP. The length of the CDR3 is 15 residues. CDR3 amino acids: CASGLNWTGAYEQYF. CDR3 nucleotide sequence: TGTGCTAGTGGTTTGAACTGGACAGGGGCCTACGAGCAGTACTTC.

V usage is TRBV7-2 and J usage is TRBJ2-5, with 9 bases identical to TRBD2. Trimming took 0 bases from V and 5 from J; bases not matched to a gene: 4. The CDR3 spans 15 residues. Germline-derived CDR1 and CDR2 are SGHTA and FQGNSA. CDR3 in DNA: TGTGCCAGCAGCTTAGCGCGGGGGGGCCGGGAGACCCAGTACTTC. Its protein is CASSLARGGRETQYF.

The rearrangement links TRBV7-2 to TRBJ2-2; TRBD2 is a possible D gene (6 bases). This CDR3 has 11 amino acids. Germline CDR1 reads SGHTA; CDR2 reads FQGNSA. The germline V and J ends were trimmed by 3 bases and 12 bases, with 8 bases remaining between them. This CDR3 reads CASSLEGKLFF. DNA of the CDR3: TGTGCCAGCAGCTTGGAGGGGAAGCTGTTTTTT.

V usage is TRBV7-3 and J usage is TRBJ2-1; 8 bases align to TRBD2. After removal of 1 base from V and 3 bases from J, the junction contained 11 bases not matched to a gene. Germline CDR1 is SGHTA and CDR2 is FQGTGA. This CDR3 spans 18 amino acids. CDR3 nucleotides: TGTGCCAGCAGCTTAATTCATTCGGCGGGGGGAATCTACAATGAGCAGTTCTTC. Its protein is CASSLIHSAGGIYNEQFF. Supplemented by reference TRBV7-3 and TRBJ2-1, the full variable domain reads GAGVSQTPSNKVTEKGKYVELRCDPISGHTALYWYRQSLGQGPEFLIYFQGTGAADDSGLPNDRFFAVRPEGSVSTLKIQRTERGDSAVYLCASSLIHSAGGIYNEQFFGPGTRLTVL.

The CDR3 loop reads CASSPTGNTEAFF. In DNA form, the CDR3 reads TGTGCCAGCAGCCCCACAGGGAACACTGAAGCTTTCTTT. The chain combines TRBV5-4 with TRBJ1-1; weak D call: TRBD1 (5 bases). V was shortened by 4 bases and J by 1 base, with 8 bases between the two germline ends. Germline assignment: CDR1 SGHNT and CDR2 YYREEE (reference sequence). This CDR3 comprises 13 residues. Supplemented by reference TRBV5-4 and TRBJ1-1, the full variable domain reads ETGVTQSPTHLIKTRGQQVTLRCSSQSGHNTVSWYQQALGQGPQFIFQYYREEENGRGNFPPRFSGLQFPNYSSELNVNALELDDSALYLCASSPTGNTEAFFGQGTRLTVV.

The J gene is TRBJ1-3, the V gene TRBV7-9, with 8 bases identical to TRBD1. CDR3 length: 15 amino acids. From germline, CDR1 is SEHNR and CDR2 FQNEAQ (reference sequence). V trimming: 5 bases; J trimming: 3 bases; junction bases outside the gene matches: 6. Here the CDR3 DNA reads TGTGCCAGCAGCGCAGACAGGGGTAATGGAAACACCATATATTTT. Translation gives CASSADRGNGNTIYF.

The chain joins TRBV30 to TRBJ2-5; D possibly corresponds to TRBD2 (6 bases). TRBJ2-7 explains the end of the DNA better; the J call may be wrong. This CDR3 contains 14 residues. Germline loops: CDR1 GTSNPN, CDR2 SVGIG (reference sequence). CDR3 DNA: TGTGCCTGGAGCAAGGGAGGAGTGAGCTACGAGCAGTACTTC. As protein: CAWSKGGVSYEQYF.

This chain joins TRBV27 and TRBJ2-5, with TRBD2 identical over 12 bases. The CDR3 spans 18 residues. The trim removed 5 bases at V and 0 bases at J, leaving 10 bases unmatched. Germline CDR1 reads MNHEY; CDR2 reads SMNVEV (reference sequence). The CDR3 sequence: CASSPRLAGATYQETQYF. The CDR3 DNA sequence: TGTGCCAGCAGTCCCCGACTAGCGGGGGCCACGTACCAAGAGACCCAGTACTTC.

The gene calls are TRBV18 and TRBJ2-5, with TRBD1 identical over 7 bases. From germline, CDR1 is KGHSH and CDR2 LQKENI. The CDR3 extends over 13 amino acids. V lost 6 bases to trimming and J lost 1 base; unmatched junction nucleotides: 2. Written as DNA, the CDR3 is TGTGCCAGCTCCGGGACAGCCCAAGAGACCCAGTACTTC. Translation gives CASSGTAQETQYF. The full variable domain, rest sourced from reference TRBV18 and TRBJ2-5, is NAGVMQNPRHLVRRRGQEARLRCSPMKGHSHVYWYRQLPEEGLKFMVYLQKENIIDESGMPKERFSAEFPKEGPSILRIQQVVRGDSAAYFCASSGTAQETQYFGPGTRLLVL.

The chain has TRBV5-1 and TRBJ2-5; TRBD1 matches at 9 bases. Looked up from germline, CDR1 is SGHRS and CDR2 is YFSETQ. The CDR3 is 15 amino acids. J was trimmed by 5 bases and V by 0 bases; bases with no gene match: 5. CDR3 amino acids: CASSLGDRESETQYF. The CDR3 nucleotides are TGCGCCAGCAGCTTGGGGGACAGGGAATCGGAGACCCAGTACTTC.

This chain uses TRBV6-5 with TRBJ1-6; D uncertain. Deletions cut 6 bases from V and 5 bases from J, with 8 bases between. Germline CDR1 MNHEY, CDR2 SVGAGI. The CDR3 length is 13 residues. In DNA form, the CDR3 reads TGTGCCAGCAGGGAGGGTAATAATTCACCCCTCCACTTT. This gives the protein CASREGNNSPLHF.

The rearrangement joins TRBV2 to TRBJ1-5; 10 nucleotides align to TRBD1. The V and J ends lost 7 bases and 0 bases, in that order; junction bases with no gene match: 12. This CDR3 has 18 residues. The germline V gene encodes CDR1 SNHLY and CDR2 FYNNEI. The CDR3 here is CASNPTGGLDNSNQPQHF. The CDR3 DNA is TGTGCCAGCAACCCGACAGGGGGCTTAGACAATAGCAATCAGCCCCAGCATTTT.

The chain employs TRBV7-2 and TRBJ2-6, with TRBD1 matching over 7 bases. The CDR3 runs to 18 residues. With V trimmed by 1 base and J by 0 bases, 6 bases remained unmatched. The germline CDR1 and CDR2 sequences are SGHTA and FQGNSA. The CDR3 bases are TGTGCCAGCAGCTTAGTTGGGACAGCAAACTCTGGGGCCAACGTCCTGACTTTC. As protein: CASSLVGTANSGANVLTF.

The chain recombines TRBV30 with TRBJ1-1, with D maybe TRBD1 (6 bases). CDR1 and CDR2 from the germline V gene are GTSNPN and SVGIG (reference sequence). V was clipped by 7 bases and J by 5 bases, with 14 bases between them. This CDR3 has 12 residues. The CDR3 DNA sequence: TGTGCCTCCGGGACACAGTGGACTGAAGCTTTCTTT. This codes for CASGTQWTEAFF.

The chain has TRBV5-6 and TRBJ2-5; 11 nucleotides match TRBD2. Trimming removed 0 bases from V and 5 bases from J; junction bases left unmatched: 6. The CDR3 totals 16 residues. The V gene's germline CDR1 is SGHDT and CDR2 YYEEEE. CDR3 protein: CASSLVVSGGVETQYF. The CDR3 nucleotides read TGTGCCAGCAGCTTGGTGGTTAGCGGGGGGGTGGAGACCCAGTACTTC. The whole variable domain, remainder taken from reference TRBV5-6 and TRBJ2-5, is DAGVTQSPTHLIKTRGQQVTLRCSPKSGHDTVSWYQQALGQGPQFIFQYYEEEERQRGNFPDRFSGHQFPNYSSELNVNALLLGDSALYLCASSLVVSGGVETQYFGPGTRLLVL.

This clone was counted between two and nine times. This same CDR3 is encoded by further DNA sequences in the sample. The chain has TRBV9 and TRBJ1-2; 7 bases agree with TRBD1. J gave up 5 bases and V 0 bases, and 7 bases lay outside the gene matches. CDR1 is SGDLS and CDR2 is YYNGEE in the germline V gene. CDR3 length: 15 amino acids. The CDR3 DNA reads as TGTGCCAGCAGCGTAGAAGCAGGGGGAGTGTATGGCTACACCTTC. Translating it yields CASSVEAGGVYGYTF.

This clone was detected once. The V gene is TRBV5-8, the J gene TRBJ1-2; possibly TRBD1 for D (5 bases). CDR1 and CDR2 from the germline V gene are SGHTS and YDEGEE. V lost 2 bases, J lost 3 bases, and 20 bases lay in between. CDR3 size: 17 residues. CDR3 nucleotides: TGTGCCAGCAGCTTCGTTTATCGGGGGAAAGGGGACTATGGCTACACCTTC. Translated, it gives CASSFVYRGKGDYGYTF.